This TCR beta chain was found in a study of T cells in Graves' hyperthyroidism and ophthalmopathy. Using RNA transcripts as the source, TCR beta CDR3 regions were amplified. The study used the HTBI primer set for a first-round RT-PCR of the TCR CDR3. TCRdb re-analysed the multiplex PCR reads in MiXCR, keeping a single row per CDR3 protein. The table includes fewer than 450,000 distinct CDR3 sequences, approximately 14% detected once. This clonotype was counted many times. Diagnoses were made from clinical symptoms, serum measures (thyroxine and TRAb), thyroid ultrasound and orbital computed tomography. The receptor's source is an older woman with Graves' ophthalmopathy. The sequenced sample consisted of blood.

The CDR3 sequence: CASSLGTPHTEAFF. The CDR3 DNA reads TGTGCCAGCAGCCTCGGGACTCCACACACTGAAGCTTTCTTT. The chain couples TRBV28 to TRBJ1-1, with D perhaps TRBD1 (5 bases). The CDR3 runs 14 residues. V was cut by 6 bases and J by 3 bases, with 14 bases left in between. Germline V gives CDR1 MDHEN, CDR2 SYDVKM.